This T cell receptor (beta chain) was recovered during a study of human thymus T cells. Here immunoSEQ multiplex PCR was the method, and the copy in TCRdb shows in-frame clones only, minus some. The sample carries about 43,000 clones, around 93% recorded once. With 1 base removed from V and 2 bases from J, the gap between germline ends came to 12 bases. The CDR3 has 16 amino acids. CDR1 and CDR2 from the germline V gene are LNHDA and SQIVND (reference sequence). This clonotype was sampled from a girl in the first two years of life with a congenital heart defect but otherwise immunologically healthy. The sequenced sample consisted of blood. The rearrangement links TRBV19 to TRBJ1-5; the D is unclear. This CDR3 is CASSIAGFGGNQPQHF. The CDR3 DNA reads TGTGCCAGTAGTATAGCCGGGTTTGGGGGCAATCAGCCCCAGCATTTT.